Listed below are T cell receptor beta chains from one sample, sequenced in a study of siplizumab effects on memory and regulatory T cells. Assay: immunoSEQ multiplex PCR; the TCRdb copy retains only in-frame clones and omits some. The sample shows 9,500 to 15,000 clones, around 43% of them seen only once. These receptors' targets are unknown. The specimen sequenced was CFSE-low (dividing) CD8+ T cells sorted from an allogeneic mixed lymphocyte reaction. Source of these receptors: a human donor in good health; the cells came from an allogeneic mixed lymphocyte reaction. Some clones in this sample may be carry-over from other donors' samples. CDR3s include the opening cysteine and the closing phenylalanine or tryptophan. A D gene is named only where the DNA matches it firmly. Rows give clone size only sometimes, using once, few, many, or a class for an expanded clone.

TRBD1	.	TRBV9	TRBJ2-5	CASSLTAGGAETQYF	TGTGCCAGCAGCCTAACCGCAGGGGGCGCGGAGACCCAGTACTTC
.	.	TRBV6-6	TRBJ1-2	CATRDIYGYTF	TGTGCCACCCGGGACATCTATGGCTACACCTTC
TRBD1	medium-sized	TRBV7-9	TRBJ1-2	CASSTEQGARLDGYTF	TGTGCCAGCAGCACAGAACAGGGGGCCCGACTTGATGGCTACACCTTC
TRBD1	.	TRBV9	TRBJ2-7	CASSVGAGGGYEQYF	TGTGCCAGCAGCGTAGGAGCAGGGGGCGGTTACGAGCAGTACTTC
TRBD2	.	TRBV28	TRBJ2-1	CASSLLAGGEGEQFF	TGTGCCAGCAGTTTACTGGCCGGCGGGGAGGGTGAGCAGTTCTTC
TRBD1	few	TRBV7-9	TRBJ2-4	CASSLVGRGHGKNIQYF	TGTGCCAGCAGCTTAGTAGGCAGGGGGCATGGCAAAAACATTCAGTACTTC
.	.	TRBV6-6	TRBJ2-7	CASSYGHYYEQYF	TGTGCCAGCAGTTACGGACACTACTACGAGCAGTACTTC
TRBD2	.	TRBV5-1	TRBJ2-1	CASSNFGTSGPNEQFF	TGCGCCAGCAGCAATTTCGGGACTAGCGGCCCTAATGAGCAGTTCTTC
TRBD1	few	TRBV9	TRBJ2-7	CASSPRGTGISYEQYF	TGTGCCAGCAGCCCAAGGGGGACAGGGATCTCCTACGAGCAGTACTTC
.	.	TRBV7-6	TRBJ2-1	CASSDTVEGEQFF	TGTGCCAGCAGCGATACAGTTGAGGGTGAGCAGTTCTTC
.	once	TRBV6-5	TRBJ2-1	CASSYSGTDYEQFF	TGTGCCAGCAGTTACTCGGGAACAGACTATGAGCAGTTCTTC
.	.	TRBV11-2	TRBJ1-3	CASSLVGTASGNTIYF	TGTGCCAGCAGCTTAGTAGGGACTGCCTCTGGAAACACCATATATTTT
TRBD2	.	TRBV27	TRBJ2-3	CASRLTGLAELDTQYF	TGTGCCAGCAGACTAACTGGACTAGCGGAGTTAGATACGCAGTATTTT